A single sample gave rise to the 7 T cell receptor beta chains below, sequenced in a study of cytomegalovirus exposure and HLA in healthy donors. The primer mix had 60 Vbeta and 13 Jbeta primers. TCRdb's copy holds only in-frame clones and misses some; the assay was immunoSEQ multiplex PCR. This table holds about 170,000 clones, roughly 82% found once. Sequenced sample: PBMCs. These receptors all stem from a girl between 5 and 17 years old in good health and CMV-seropositive.

CDR3 amino acids: CASSLVHRGEETQYF. The CDR3 DNA reads TGTGCCAGCAGCTTGGTTCACAGGGGGGAGGAGACCCAGTACTTC. The chain has TRBV5-4 and TRBJ2-5; 8 nucleotides match TRBD1. The CDR3 runs to 15 residues. J gave up 5 bases and V 0 bases, and 6 bases lay outside the gene matches. CDR1 is SGHNT, CDR2 YYREEE, per germline (reference sequence).

The chain links TRBV4-1 to TRBJ1-2; 8 bases match TRBD1. The germline V gene encodes CDR1 MGHRA and CDR2 YSYEKL. This CDR3 spans 17 amino acids. Germline trimming cut 3 bases from V and 4 bases from J; bases unmatched to any gene: 13. DNA for the CDR3: TGCGCCAGCAGCCACGACAGGGGCCAGAACCCCTCCTATGGCTACACCTTC. Amino acids: CASSHDRGQNPSYGYTF.

The chain combines TRBV27 with TRBJ1-2, with 7 bases that match TRBD1. J lost 5 bases, V lost 3 bases, and 3 bases had no gene match. The CDR3 is 13 residues long. Germline V CDR1 and CDR2: MNHEY, SMNVEV (reference sequence). CDR3 DNA sequence: TGTGCCAGCAGTTTGTCCAGGGGGTATGGCTACACCTTC. Encoded protein: CASSLSRGYGYTF.

This clone was seen just once. The rearrangement joins TRBV5-6 to TRBJ2-5, with D unresolved. The V and J ends lost 4 bases and 5 bases respectively, with 12 bases between them. The CDR3 runs to 13 residues. The germline V gene has CDR1 SGHDT and CDR2 YYEEEE. This CDR3 reads CASSPPGSETQYF. The CDR3 DNA sequence: TGTGCCAGCAGCCCGCCGGGTTCGGAGACCCAGTACTTC. Together with reference TRBV5-6 and TRBJ2-5, the CDR3 gives the full variable domain: DAGVTQSPTHLIKTRGQQVTLRCSPKSGHDTVSWYQQALGQGPQFIFQYYEEEERQRGNFPDRFSGHQFPNYSSELNVNALLLGDSALYLCASSPPGSETQYFGPGTRLLVL.

This clone was found once. The chain employs TRBV4-1 and TRBJ2-7; TRBD2 might be the D (6 bases). The germline gives CDR1 MGHRA, CDR2 YSYEKL. Trimming removed 3 bases from V and 2 bases from J, with 17 bases in between. The length of the CDR3 is 16 residues. CDR3: CASSQPPGEPTYEQYF. In DNA form, the CDR3 reads TGCGCCAGCAGCCAGCCCCCGGGGGAGCCCACCTACGAGCAGTACTTC.

The gene calls are TRBV30 and TRBJ1-4, with a weak D call TRBD1 (6 bases). Trimming shortened V by 3 bases and J by 7 bases, and 15 bases separated the two germline ends. Per germline, CDR1 GTSNPN and CDR2 SVGIG (reference sequence). This CDR3 is built from 14 residues. The CDR3 reads CAWRRDRMAEKLFF. CDR3 sequence (DNA): TGTGCCTGGAGGCGCGACAGGATGGCTGAAAAACTGTTTTTT.

The CDR3 reads CASSRLPGLAGVGQYF. Here the CDR3 DNA reads TGCGCCAGCAGCCGACTACCGGGACTAGCGGGAGTCGGGCAGTACTTC. The V gene is TRBV4-1, the J gene TRBJ2-7; 14 nucleotides match TRBD2. Per germline, CDR1 MGHRA and CDR2 YSYEKL. Trimming cost V 4 bases and J 9 bases; bases outside gene matches: 11. The CDR3 contains 16 residues.